This entry is about one T cell receptor beta chain. Its matching antigen is unknown. The method was immunoSEQ multiplex PCR; TCRdb's version includes in-frame clones alone and lacks a portion of them. The sample holds around 570 clones, less than 65% seen once. The sample belongs to a study of Siglec-9 on CD8 T cells in melanoma. J lost 5 bases, V lost 5 bases, and 11 bases had no gene match. The CDR3 is 16 residues long. Looked up from germline, CDR1 is MRHNA and CDR2 is SNTAGT. Findings of the study overall: An effector memory CD8+ T-cell subset seemingly accumulating in melanoma was reportedly marked and regulated by Siglec-9.

Sequencing used Siglec-9+ CD8+ T cells sorted from blood. The chain joins TRBV6-4 to TRBJ2-7; 11 nucleotides agree with TRBD2. This sequence originates from a human donor in good health. The CDR3 DNA sequence: TGTGCCAGCAGTTACCTAGCGGGGGGCCCCTTGCACGAGCAGTACTTC. Its protein is CASSYLAGGPLHEQYF.